A selection of T cell receptor beta chains follows, all from one sample in a study of blood T cell repertoires in COVID-19. Some clones are missing from TCRdb's copy, which holds only in-frame ones; the method was immunoSEQ multiplex PCR. The data show approximately 82,000 clones, with 80% to 90% seen just once and over 15% held by the top ten. Sequenced input: peripheral blood. The receptors here all came from a woman aged 60-75 years with acute or convalescent COVID-19. The conserved cysteine and the conserved F or W are not part of the CDR3 here. Fields, in order: V gene, clone size, D gene, J gene, CDR3 length, CDR3 protein. D genes are given only for firm matches. For some rows the clone size is stated as once, few or many, or as a class when expanded; others skip it.

TRBV10-3	.	TRBD2	TRBJ2-1	13	AISAVRTSGNEQF
TRBV6-5	.	.	TRBJ1-2	11	ASSYSTAGRNT
TRBV30	once	.	TRBJ2-3	10	AWRRDSDTQY
TRBV6-1	once	.	TRBJ2-7	13	ASSEGVGRTYEQY
TRBV18	.	.	TRBJ1-5	12	ASSPSGTSQPQH
TRBV27	.	.	TRBJ2-7	13	ASSDQGFGADEQY
TRBV9	.	TRBD1	TRBJ1-1	16	ASSPELIGQGLNTEAF
TRBV12-3/TRBV12-4	.	.	TRBJ2-1	9	ASRLVGEQF
TRBV24-1	once	TRBD1	TRBJ2-1	15	ATSDPRDRTRNNEQF
TRBV7-9	.	.	TRBJ1-1	10	ASSFQNTEAF